This TCR beta chain was sequenced in a study of cytomegalovirus exposure and HLA in healthy donors. Study at large: Roughly 179 million T cells yielded roughly 120 million unique TCR beta sequences, as an earlier analysis found.

The PCR used 60 Vbeta and 13 Jbeta primers. Clones were sequenced by immunoSEQ multiplex PCR, and TCRdb holds only the in-frame ones, with some missing. The sample consists of some 150,000 clones, approximately 80% of them appearing once. V was trimmed by 2 bases and J by 5 bases, leaving 18 bases between them. The CDR3 loop spans 16 amino acids. In germline, CDR1 is MNHNS, CDR2 SASEGT. This clone was detected once. The chain links TRBV6-1 to TRBJ1-2; D remains unclear. This clonotype was sampled from a man aged 18 to 35 in good health and CMV-seropositive. Specimen: PBMCs. Here the CDR3 DNA reads TGTGCCAGCAGTGAATTCCTTCTAGCAGCGGAGTATGGCTACACCTTC. As protein: CASSEFLLAAEYGYTF.